The source of this T cell receptor beta chain is a study of cytomegalovirus exposure and HLA in healthy donors. This CDR3 has 15 amino acids. V was clipped by 6 bases and J by 4 bases, with 18 bases between them. Per germline, CDR1 LNHDA and CDR2 SQIVND (reference sequence). With 60 Vbeta and 13 Jbeta primers, the PCR was carried out. Here immunoSEQ multiplex PCR was the method, and the copy in TCRdb shows in-frame clones only, minus some. The table has roughly 130,000 clones, approximately 80% seen once. General observations from the study: Previous analysis showed most TCR beta V segments were productive about 87% or about 30% of the time. Donors were assumed by presence/absence analyses to have roughly uniform sequencing depth. Looking again later, the authors saw that most CMV-associated TCR beta chains seemed HLA-restricted.

This clone is a singleton in its sample. What it recognizes is unknown. Material for sequencing was PBMCs. The receptor's source is a man aged 18-30 years in good health and CMV-seronegative. This chain connects TRBV19 to TRBJ1-2; possibly TRBD1 for D (6 bases). CDR3 in amino acids: CASRAQGELSYGYTF. As DNA, the CDR3 is TGTGCCAGTAGGGCACAGGGAGAACTTAGCTATGGCTACACCTTC. The variable domain in full, completed from reference TRBV19 and TRBJ1-2, reads DGGITQSPKYLFRKEGQNVTLSCEQNLNHDAMYWYRQDPGQGLRLIYYSQIVNDFQKGDIAEGYSVSREKKESFPLTVTSAQKNPTAFYLCASRAQGELSYGYTFGSGTRLTVV.